This T cell receptor (beta chain) was sequenced in a study of T-cell reconstitution after alpha-beta-depleted transplantation in children. This clonotype was seen many times. As yet, its antigen is unknown. Study-level findings and limits: After transplant, at about two months, alpha-beta T cells were reportedly derived from several hundred expanded graft clones. T-cell counts and diversity at one year post-transplant came mainly from newly produced T cells. In some patients, recipient T cells and intrathymic progenitors surviving conditioning explained high day-60 diversity.

It was with unique molecular identifiers that the TCRbeta library was prepared. From the PCR reads, TCRdb called clonotypes with MiXCR, one entry per CDR3 protein. The sample consists of over 400,000 distinct CDR3 sequences, approximately 42% of them appearing once. CDR1 SQVTM and CDR2 ANQGSEA come from the germline V gene. This CDR3 region has 13 residues. J lost 0 bases, V lost 7 bases, and 4 bases had no gene match. Here the sequenced sample was PBMCs, taken before TCRalphabeta/CD19-depleted stem cell transplant. V is TRBV29-1 and J is TRBJ1-1; the match to TRBD1 covers 8 bases. This TCR was recovered from a girl aged 2 to 10 with aplastic anemia, due to receive a stem cell transplant. The CDR3 loop is CSGGQVLNTEAFF. The CDR3 DNA reads TGCAGCGGGGGACAGGTCCTGAACACTGAAGCTTTCTTT. Supplemented by reference TRBV29-1 and TRBJ1-1, the full variable domain reads SAVISQKPSRDICQRGTSLTIQCQVDSQVTMMFWYRQQPGQSLTLIATANQGSEATYESGFVIDKFPISRPNLTFSTLTVSNMSPEDSSIYLCSGGQVLNTEAFFGQGTRLTVV.